The sequence of this T cell receptor (beta chain) was determined in a study of T cells in Graves' hyperthyroidism and ophthalmopathy. Turning to the study itself: Peripheral blood was taken when the disease was first diagnosed, before any treatment began.

The germline V and J ends were trimmed by 4 bases and 3 bases, with 19 bases remaining between them. Germline assignment: CDR1 MNHNS and CDR2 SASEGT. The CDR3 extends over 16 amino acids. The table lists this clonotype with many counts. The CDR3 regions of TCR beta were amplified from RNA transcripts. HTBI primers were employed in a first-round RT-PCR of the TCR CDR3. TCRdb redid the calling of the multiplex PCR reads with MiXCR, one entry per CDR3 protein. The table includes 250,000 to 300,000 distinct CDR3 sequences, approximately 12% detected once. The genes are TRBV6-1 and TRBJ2-7; perhaps TRBD1 as D (6 bases). Sequencing was performed on blood. The clonotype was recovered from a woman between 25 and 40 years old with Graves' hyperthyroidism that later progressed to Graves' ophthalmopathy. The CDR3 DNA follows: TGTGCCAGCAGTGCGCAGTGGACAGAACACATCTACGAGCAGTACTTC. Protein sequence: CASSAQWTEHIYEQYF.